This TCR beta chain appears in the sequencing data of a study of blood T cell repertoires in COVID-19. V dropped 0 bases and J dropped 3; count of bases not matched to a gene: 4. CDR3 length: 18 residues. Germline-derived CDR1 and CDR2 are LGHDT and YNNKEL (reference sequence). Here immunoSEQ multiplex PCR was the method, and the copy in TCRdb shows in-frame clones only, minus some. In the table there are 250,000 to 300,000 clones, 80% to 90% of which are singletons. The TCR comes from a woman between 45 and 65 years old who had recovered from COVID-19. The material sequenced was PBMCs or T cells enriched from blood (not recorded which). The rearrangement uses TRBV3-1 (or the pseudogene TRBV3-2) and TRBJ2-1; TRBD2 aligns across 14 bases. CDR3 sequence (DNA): TGTGCCAGCAGCCAAGAACTCGGGACTAGCGGGAGCTACAATGAGCAGTTCTTC. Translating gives CASSQELGTSGSYNEQFF.